The rows below give T cell receptor beta chains drawn from one sample of a study of shared clonotypes between healthy human individuals. Data came from immunoSEQ multiplex PCR; TCRdb stores just in-frame clones and leaves some out. The sample holds fewer than 400,000 clones; approximately 79% are singletons and the top ten take 9% to 12%. Sequenced material: memory CD4+ T cells sorted from blood. The receptor set was obtained from a young man in good health. CDR3s include the opening cysteine and the closing phenylalanine or tryptophan. D genes are given only for firm matches. Clone size is stated in some rows and not others, as once, few, many or a class when expanded.

clone size: .; J gene: TRBJ2-5; D gene: .; V gene: TRBV19; CDR3 DNA: TGTGCCAGTAGTATGGCAGAAGAGACCCAGTACTTC; CDR3 protein: CASSMAEETQYF
clone size: .; J gene: TRBJ2-5; D gene: TRBD2; V gene: TRBV11-3; CDR3 DNA: TGTGCCAGCAGCCTAGCGGGAGGGCCCCAAGAGACCCAGTACTTC; CDR3 protein: CASSLAGGPQETQYF
clone size: .; J gene: TRBJ1-1; D gene: TRBD1; V gene: TRBV9; CDR3 DNA: TGTGCCAGCAGTCCCCGTTTAGGGGACAGGGGAGACACTGAAGCTTTCTTT; CDR3 protein: CASSPRLGDRGDTEAFF
clone size: .; J gene: TRBJ1-4; D gene: TRBD1; V gene: TRBV6-1; CDR3 DNA: TGTGCCAGCAGAATCGACAGGGAACGCGAAAAACTGTTTTTT; CDR3 protein: CASRIDREREKLFF
clone size: .; J gene: TRBJ2-5; D gene: TRBD2; V gene: TRBV11-2; CDR3 DNA: TGTGCCAGCAGCCCGGGGGGGATATTTTCAGAGACCCAGTACTTC; CDR3 protein: CASSPGGIFSETQYF
clone size: .; J gene: TRBJ1-1; D gene: TRBD1; V gene: TRBV18; CDR3 DNA: TGTGCCAGCTCCCAAGGGGGCGGTGAAGCTTTCTTT; CDR3 protein: CASSQGGGEAFF
clone size: .; J gene: TRBJ2-1; D gene: .; V gene: TRBV10-1; CDR3 DNA: TGCGCCAGCAGTGACCGGGAGAGGAGCTACAATGAGCAGTTCTTC; CDR3 protein: CASSDRERSYNEQFF
clone size: .; J gene: TRBJ2-7; D gene: TRBD2; V gene: TRBV7-9; CDR3 DNA: TGTGCCAGCAGCCCCCCGGGGACTAGCGGGGCCAGGGTCTACGAGCAGTACTTC; CDR3 protein: CASSPPGTSGARVYEQYF
clone size: .; J gene: TRBJ2-3; D gene: TRBD2; V gene: TRBV27; CDR3 DNA: TGTGCCAGCAGTTTCCGGACTAGCGGTAGGGATACGCAGTATTTT; CDR3 protein: CASSFRTSGRDTQYF
clone size: .; J gene: TRBJ1-2; D gene: TRBD1; V gene: TRBV5-5; CDR3 DNA: TGTGCCAGCAGCACCGGGACAGGGGTCGGCTACACCTTC; CDR3 protein: CASSTGTGVGYTF
clone size: .; J gene: TRBJ2-3; D gene: TRBD1; V gene: TRBV5-6; CDR3 DNA: TGTGCCAGCAGCTTGAGGCAGGGGGAAGATACGCAGTATTTT; CDR3 protein: CASSLRQGEDTQYF
clone size: .; J gene: TRBJ2-7; D gene: TRBD2; V gene: TRBV4-3; CDR3 DNA: TGCGCCAGCAGCCAAACCCGAGGACTAGCGGGTCGGAGGGAGCAGTACTTC; CDR3 protein: CASSQTRGLAGRREQYF
clone size: .; J gene: TRBJ2-1; D gene: TRBD2; V gene: TRBV18; CDR3 DNA: TGTGCCAGCTCACAGGGACTAGCGGGAGCTTTTCCAGCTGAGCAGTTCTTC; CDR3 protein: CASSQGLAGAFPAEQFF
clone size: .; J gene: TRBJ2-1; D gene: .; V gene: TRBV29-1; CDR3 DNA: TGCAGCGTTGCCTCAGGGGGGTACAATGAGCAGTTCTTC; CDR3 protein: CSVASGGYNEQFF
clone size: once; J gene: TRBJ2-6; D gene: TRBD1; V gene: TRBV28; CDR3 DNA: TGTGCCACCACGGACAGGGGGGCTCCTGGGGCCAACGTCCTGACTTTC; CDR3 protein: CATTDRGAPGANVLTF
clone size: .; J gene: TRBJ1-5; D gene: .; V gene: TRBV9; CDR3 DNA: TGTGCCAGCAGCGTATTCGCAGACAATCAGCCCCAGCATTTT; CDR3 protein: CASSVFADNQPQHF
clone size: once; J gene: TRBJ2-3; D gene: .; V gene: TRBV4-2; CDR3 DNA: TGTGCCAGCAGCTCCGGTTGGCTTAGCACAGATACGCAGTATTTT; CDR3 protein: CASSSGWLSTDTQYF
clone size: .; J gene: TRBJ2-3; D gene: TRBD2; V gene: TRBV27; CDR3 DNA: TGTGCCAGCAGGTACCGGGGACTAGCTTCAGATACGCAGTATTTT; CDR3 protein: CASRYRGLASDTQYF
clone size: .; J gene: TRBJ2-1; D gene: TRBD2; V gene: TRBV2; CDR3 DNA: TGTGCCAGCAGCGTCGGGGCGGGAGGTAGCAATGAGCAGTTCTTC; CDR3 protein: CASSVGAGGSNEQFF
clone size: .; J gene: TRBJ1-2; D gene: .; V gene: TRBV10-3; CDR3 DNA: TGTGCCATCAGTGAGCCAGGGCCTTCAAGGGGCTACACCTTC; CDR3 protein: CAISEPGPSRGYTF
clone size: few; J gene: TRBJ2-3; D gene: TRBD1; V gene: TRBV7-8; CDR3 DNA: TGTGCCAGCAGCCGGCCCCCGGACAGGGAGACAGATACGCAGTATTTT; CDR3 protein: CASSRPPDRETDTQYF
clone size: .; J gene: TRBJ1-6; D gene: .; V gene: TRBV5-5; CDR3 DNA: TGTGCCAGCAGCTTGGCGGTTGGAGAGGCACTCTCCTATAATTCACCCCTCCACTTT; CDR3 protein: CASSLAVGEALSYNSPLHF
clone size: few; J gene: TRBJ1-2; D gene: TRBD1; V gene: TRBV7-6; CDR3 DNA: TGTGCCAGCAGCTCTTCCCGGGACAGGGGAGGAGGCTACACCTTC; CDR3 protein: CASSSSRDRGGGYTF
clone size: .; J gene: TRBJ2-1; D gene: TRBD2; V gene: TRBV4-1; CDR3 DNA: TGCGCCAGCAGCCAAGATCAGACTAGCGGGAGAAGCGGGGACAATGAGCAGTTCTTC; CDR3 protein: CASSQDQTSGRSGDNEQFF
clone size: .; J gene: TRBJ2-1; D gene: .; V gene: TRBV5-1; CDR3 DNA: TGCGCCAGCAGCCCAACATTCCAAGGGCCAAACAATGAGCAGTTCTTC; CDR3 protein: CASSPTFQGPNNEQFF
clone size: .; J gene: TRBJ2-5; D gene: .; V gene: TRBV29-1; CDR3 DNA: TGCAGCGTTGGACCGCAAGAGACCCAGTACTTC; CDR3 protein: CSVGPQETQYF
clone size: .; J gene: TRBJ2-7; D gene: .; V gene: TRBV5-6; CDR3 DNA: TGTGCCAGCAGCTTAAAAGACTACGAGCAGTACTTC; CDR3 protein: CASSLKDYEQYF
clone size: .; J gene: TRBJ2-3; D gene: .; V gene: TRBV28; CDR3 DNA: TGTGCCAGCAAACCCGGGGCAGATACGCAGTATTTT; CDR3 protein: CASKPGADTQYF
clone size: .; J gene: TRBJ2-1; D gene: TRBD2; V gene: TRBV28; CDR3 DNA: TGTGCCAGCAGCCCCACCGGGAGGCCGCCCAATGAGCAGTTCTTC; CDR3 protein: CASSPTGRPPNEQFF
clone size: few; J gene: TRBJ1-1; D gene: .; V gene: TRBV10-2; CDR3 DNA: TGCGCCAGCAGGGGCAGGATAGACCCTGAAGCTTTCTTT; CDR3 protein: CASRGRIDPEAFF
clone size: .; J gene: TRBJ2-3; D gene: .; V gene: TRBV10-3; CDR3 DNA: TGTGCCATCAGTGGGGTGGGGTCGGCAGATACGCAGTATTTT; CDR3 protein: CAISGVGSADTQYF
clone size: .; J gene: TRBJ1-1; D gene: .; V gene: TRBV30; CDR3 DNA: TGTGCCTGGAGAGGGAACACTGAAGCTTTCTTT; CDR3 protein: CAWRGNTEAFF
clone size: .; J gene: TRBJ1-2; D gene: .; V gene: TRBV15; CDR3 DNA: TGTGCCACCAGCAGAGATTCAAGGGGGTGGACCTATGGCTACACCTTC; CDR3 protein: CATSRDSRGWTYGYTF
clone size: .; J gene: TRBJ1-3; D gene: .; V gene: TRBV4-1; CDR3 DNA: TGCGCCAGCAGCCCCGACGGTGGCCTTGGAAACACCATATATTTT; CDR3 protein: CASSPDGGLGNTIYF
clone size: few; J gene: TRBJ1-5; D gene: .; V gene: TRBV19; CDR3 DNA: TGTGCCAGCAGTTACAGGGAAAATCAGCCCCAGCATTTT; CDR3 protein: CASSYRENQPQHF
clone size: once; J gene: TRBJ1-2; D gene: .; V gene: TRBV11-2; CDR3 DNA: TGTGCCAGCAGCTCCGGGGCGACCTATGGCTACACCTTC; CDR3 protein: CASSSGATYGYTF
clone size: .; J gene: TRBJ1-1; D gene: .; V gene: TRBV2; CDR3 DNA: TGTGCCAGCAGTGAGGCTGGGGGGGGCACTGAAGCTTTCTTT; CDR3 protein: CASSEAGGGTEAFF
clone size: few; J gene: TRBJ2-1; D gene: .; V gene: TRBV5-1; CDR3 DNA: TGCGCCAGCACCTCTCTGCAGGGGAGGAATGAGCAGTTCTTC; CDR3 protein: CASTSLQGRNEQFF